The 31 T cell receptor beta chains listed next were all sequenced from one sample in a study of Graves' ophthalmopathy and Graves' hyperthyroidism (dated by TCRdb to 2017 to 2018). Reads for this sample came from an Illumina HiSeq 2000. For repertoire sequencing, the TCR beta CDR3 regions were amplified from RNA transcripts. The first round of RT-PCR was done with HTBI primers and the Qiagen OneStep RT-PCR kit, and was followed by a second round of multiplex PCR, then size selection and purification. TCRdb redid the processing of the public reads, applying fastp at Q25 and MiXCR, and retained in-frame beta chains. Records with the same CDR3 protein are collapsed into one entry carrying the most frequent genes and DNA. The table for this sample lists about 1.2 million distinct CDR3 sequences; roughly 35% of them were counted only once. The ten largest clones take up 8.5% to 14% of the sample. Sequencing was carried out using peripheral blood or thyroid tissue (not recorded which). These receptors were obtained from an adult man with Graves' hyperthyroidism.

Points on this clonotype: Germline and junction disagree at one end, which may indicate a read error. This chain uses TRBV12-3 or TRBV12-4 with TRBJ1-1; TRBD1 aligns across 8 bases. The CDR3 length is 14 residues. In DNA form, the CDR3 reads TGTGCCAGCACTTTAGGCAGGGGGCGAACTGAAGCTTTCTTT. Residues: CASTLGRGRTEAFF.

This clonotype was seen only a few times. The genes are TRBV2 and TRBJ2-7; tentative D call: TRBD1 (5 bases). CDR1 SNHLY and CDR2 FYNNEI come from the germline V gene. Trimming shortened V by 4 bases and J by 2 bases, and 9 bases separated the two germline ends. This CDR3 comprises 13 residues. CDR3 in DNA: TGTGCCAGCAGTGGACAGTTTCCCTACGAGCAGTACTTC. This encodes CASSGQFPYEQYF.

This chain uses TRBV20-1 with TRBJ1-2; 8 nucleotides match TRBD1. V lost 1 base and J lost 9; bases outside the gene matches: 13. Germline CDR1 reads DFQATT; CDR2 reads SNEGSKA (reference sequence). This CDR3 comprises 15 residues. The DNA of the CDR3 is TGCAGTGCTAGAGCTGACAGGGGCGGATTAAGAAGCTACACCTTC. Translating it yields CSARADRGGLRSYTF.

This clonotype was found many times. The chain carries TRBV11-2 and TRBJ2-7, with 8 bases identical to TRBD2. Germline CDR1 and CDR2: SGHAT and FQNNGV. CDR3 size: 15 residues. With 2 bases clipped from V and 4 bases from J, the junction kept 7 bases outside the gene matches. CDR3 region: CASSLTGLGGYEQYF. The DNA for the CDR3 is TGTGCCAGCAGCTTAACGGGACTAGGGGGTTACGAGCAGTACTTC.

As for this clonotype: A much larger clone differs by one base, so this may be a read error. The chain is built from TRBV10-3 and TRBJ2-7, with 9 bases lining up with TRBD1. With 9 bases clipped from V and 2 bases from J, the junction kept 2 bases outside the gene matches. Germline V gene sequence: CDR1 ENHRY, CDR2 SYGVKD. The length of the CDR3 is 12 residues. The CDR3 region is CAMGQGAYEQYF. CDR3 nucleotides: TGTGCCATGGGACAGGGAGCCTACGAGCAGTACTTC.

V is TRBV15 and J is TRBJ2-7; 11 bases line up with TRBD1. The CDR3 contains 17 residues. V lost 3 bases to trimming and J lost 0 bases; unmatched junction nucleotides: 7. Germline values: CDR1 LNHNV, CDR2 YYDKDF (reference sequence). The CDR3 loop reads CATSSYRGTGGSYEQYF. Here the CDR3 DNA reads TGTGCCACCAGCAGTTATCGCGGGACAGGGGGCTCCTACGAGCAGTACTTC.

A word on this clonotype: The CDR3 ends on some other residue instead of the conserved phenylalanine or tryptophan, so this is likely a read error. The chain joins TRBV11-2 to TRBJ2-5, with 10 bases identical to TRBD1. Losses at the gene ends were 5 bases for V and 5 bases for J; bases not matched to a gene: 8. Germline CDR1 SGHAT, CDR2 FQNNGV. This CDR3 has 15 residues. As DNA, the CDR3 is TGTGCCAGCAGCCTTAGACAGGGGGCTACGGAGACCCAGTACCTC. Amino acids: CASSLRQGATETQYL.

The V gene is TRBV7-2, the J gene TRBJ2-7; 10 positions agree with TRBD1. V was pared by 6 bases and J by 2 bases, with 7 bases of the junction left unmatched. Germline V CDR1 and CDR2: SGHTA, FQGNSA. This CDR3 is built from 15 residues. CDR3 bases: TGTGCCAGCAGTCCCGCGGGACAGGGGACCTACGAGCAGTACTTC. It codes for CASSPAGQGTYEQYF.

This clonotype has just a few counts. The chain is built from TRBV20-1 and TRBJ2-7; D perhaps matches TRBD1 (5 bases). This CDR3 is built from 14 residues. V was trimmed by 5 bases and J by 0 bases, leaving 14 bases between them. CDR1 DFQATT and CDR2 SNEGSKA come from the germline V gene (reference sequence). CDR3 amino acids: CSAPGHTNSYEQYF. DNA of the CDR3: TGCAGTGCTCCAGGACATACCAACTCCTACGAGCAGTACTTC.

The chain joins TRBV7-2 to TRBJ2-7; D remains unclear. In germline, CDR1 is SGHTA, CDR2 FQGNSA. CDR3 length equals 13 residues. Trimming left V 5 bases short and J 2 bases short, with 10 bases between. The chain's CDR3 is CASSHDITYEQYF. The CDR3 nucleotides are TGTGCCAGCAGCCACGACATCACCTACGAGCAGTACTTC.

This clonotype has a count of ten or more. The chain joins TRBV9 to TRBJ2-5; a weak D match, TRBD1 (6 bases). The CDR3 has 14 residues. The V gene's germline CDR1 is SGDLS and CDR2 YYNGEE. Trimming pared 4 bases from V and 4 bases from J, leaving 14 bases between. The CDR3 region has the DNA TGTGCCAGCAGCCCGGGGACATCTGCAGAGACCCAGTACTTC. Protein: CASSPGTSAETQYF.

This clonotype was observed once. The CDR3 does not close with the conserved phenylalanine or tryptophan, likely indicating a read error. Because the CDR3's place on the DNA is in doubt, the DNA is left out and the CDR3 is given as listed by TCRdb. The chain carries TRBV15 and TRBJ1-6; TRBD1, the table's D call, was not compared with the DNA. Germline V gene lookup returns CDR1 LNHNV and CDR2 YYDKDF (reference sequence). From its first to its last residue, the CDR3 has 12 amino acids. CDR3 residues: CATSNPHRDTSS.

The chain couples TRBV25-1 to TRBJ1-2, with a weak D call TRBD1 (5 bases). Trimming took 5 bases from V and 2 from J, leaving 15 bases between them. This CDR3 has 15 amino acids. Germline-derived CDR1 and CDR2 are MGHDK and SYGVNS. CDR3 residues: CASSLGWGSNYGYTF. DNA of the CDR3: TGTGCCAGCAGTTTAGGCTGGGGGTCAAACTATGGCTACACCTTC.

The V call is TRBV7-9, the J call TRBJ2-5; 7 nucleotides align to TRBD1. The CDR3 extends over 15 amino acids. The trim removed 5 bases at V and 9 bases at J, leaving 15 bases unmatched. Germline V gene sequence: CDR1 SEHNR, CDR2 FQNEAQ (reference sequence). CDR3 amino acids: CASSTDGAEGQPQYF. The CDR3 DNA is TGTGCCAGCAGCACGGACGGGGCCGAGGGACAGCCCCAGTACTTC.

The sample holds many counts of this clonotype. The chain joins TRBV5-1 to TRBJ1-5, with unresolved D. In germline, CDR1 is SGHRS, CDR2 YFSETQ. The CDR3 is 14 amino acids. Trimming left V 1 base short and J 2 bases short, with 7 bases between. The CDR3 bases are TGCGCCAGCAGCTTGCCGTGTTGCAATCAGCCCCAGCATTTT. Translation gives CASSLPCCNQPQHF.

For this clonotype: The missing conserved phenylalanine or tryptophan at the end of this CDR3 makes a read error likely. The limits of the CDR3 on the DNA are not certain, so only TCRdb's listed CDR3 is given. The CDR3 reads CASSPNRGARG. The J gene is TRBJ1-4, the V gene TRBV6-5; the table calls TRBD1, which could not be checked here. Germline V gene lookup returns CDR1 MNHEY and CDR2 SVGAGI. With termini counted, the CDR3 has 11 amino acids.

This clonotype was seen ten or more times. The rearrangement uses TRBV19 and TRBJ2-7, with D possibly being TRBD1 (5 bases). The germline V and J ends were trimmed by 3 bases and 6 bases, with 15 bases remaining between them. CDR3 length: 14 residues. Looked up from germline, CDR1 is LNHDA and CDR2 is SQIVND (reference sequence). CDR3 DNA sequence: TGTGCCAGTAGTATGTTAGGGGAAGTCTTCGAGCAGTACTTC. It yields the protein CASSMLGEVFEQYF.

The J gene is TRBJ2-7, the V gene TRBV20-1; TRBD1 matches at 10 bases. The CDR3 totals 14 residues. CDR1 is DFQATT and CDR2 is SNEGSKA in the germline V gene (reference sequence). Trimming removed 2 bases from V and 1 base from J; junction bases left unmatched: 2. In DNA, the CDR3 is TGCAGTGCTAGAAGGGACAGGGGATCCTACGAGCAGTACTTC. Translating it yields CSARRDRGSYEQYF.

Many counts were recorded for this clonotype. This sequence joins TRBV25-1 and TRBJ1-3; 8 bases map to TRBD1. The trim removed 1 base at V and 5 bases at J, leaving 4 bases unmatched. Per germline, CDR1 MGHDK and CDR2 SYGVNS. This CDR3 contains 15 residues. The CDR3 nucleotides read TGTGCCAGCAGTGAATCGGACAGGGCCAGAAACACCATATATTTT. This translates into CASSESDRARNTIYF.

Concerning this clonotype itself: At one end the junction does not follow the germline gene, possibly because of a read error. This rearrangement joins TRBV5-5 to TRBJ2-7; tentatively, D is TRBD1 or TRBD2 (5 bases each). This CDR3 comprises 14 residues. The germline gives CDR1 SGHKS, CDR2 YYEKEE (reference sequence). The CDR3 protein is CASSQSGSSYGQYF. The DNA of the CDR3 is TGTGCCAGCAGCCAATCAGGGAGCTCCTACGGGCAGTACTTC.

Notes on this clonotype: A much larger clone sits a single nucleotide away, making a read error possible. DNA for the CDR3: TGTGCCATCAGTCATGCGACGGAAAAACTGTTTTTT. This encodes CAISHATEKLFF. The genes are TRBV10-3 and TRBJ1-4; no definite D call. The CDR3 spans 12 residues. Germline V gene sequence: CDR1 ENHRY, CDR2 SYGVKD. V lost 5 bases and J 8 bases, leaving 9 bases between the germline ends.

The chain uses TRBV20-1 and TRBJ2-7, with D perhaps matching TRBD1 (5 bases). The CDR3 is 12 residues long. Germline V lookup: CDR1 DFQATT, CDR2 SNEGSKA (reference sequence). V was pared by 3 bases and J by 7 bases, with 13 bases between. The CDR3 bases are TGCAGTGCTAGCCCAGGGCCTGGGGAGCAGTACTTC. This sequence encodes CSASPGPGEQYF.

This clonotype was picked up many times. The V and J genes are TRBV7-9 and TRBJ2-5; D is unclear. This CDR3 contains 12 residues. Per germline, CDR1 SEHNR and CDR2 FQNEAQ (reference sequence). Trimming removed 8 bases from V and 1 base from J, with 8 bases in between. Here the CDR3 DNA reads TGTGCCAGCGAATCGCCCCAAGAGACCCAGTACTTC. It specifies CASESPQETQYF.

Ten or more counts support this clonotype. The chain employs TRBV20-1 and TRBJ1-4; TRBD1 might be the D (6 bases). Germline V gene lookup returns CDR1 DFQATT and CDR2 SNEGSKA (reference sequence). V was clipped by 1 base and J by 0 bases, with 12 bases between them. The CDR3 is 16 amino acids. The CDR3 region is CSARVTGQPTNEKLFF. The CDR3 DNA reads as TGCAGTGCTAGAGTCACCGGACAGCCAACTAATGAAAAACTGTTTTTT.

The chain has TRBV19 and TRBJ1-2; a possible D gene is TRBD1 (5 bases). The CDR3 has 14 amino acids. CDR1 is LNHDA and CDR2 is SQIVND in the germline V gene (reference sequence). Trimming stripped 7 bases from V and 3 bases from J, with 15 bases between. The chain's CDR3 is CASKGPGIHYGYTF. The CDR3 DNA reads as TGTGCCAGTAAGGGTCCAGGGATCCACTATGGCTACACCTTC.

At least ten counts were recorded for this clonotype. The DNA for the CDR3 is TGCGCCAGCAGTCTGGATCTCTCTGGGGCCAACGTCCTGACTTTC. It translates to CASSLDLSGANVLTF. This chain joins TRBV5-1 and TRBJ2-6, with D hard to call. The CDR3 has 15 amino acids. Germline assignment: CDR1 SGHRS and CDR2 YFSETQ. V was clipped by 5 bases and J by 0 bases, with 9 bases between them.

The rearrangement links TRBV10-2 to TRBJ2-7; 7 bases are shared with TRBD1. The V gene's germline CDR1 is WSHSY and CDR2 SAAADI. This CDR3 is built from 15 residues. V trimming: 0 bases; J trimming: 3 bases; junction bases outside the gene matches: 5. The CDR3 region is CASSESIGTVYEQYF. The CDR3 DNA reads TGCGCCAGCAGTGAGTCGATCGGGACAGTCTACGAGCAGTACTTC.

The chain couples TRBV6-2 or TRBV6-3 to TRBJ1-5; possibly TRBD1 for D (5 bases). CDR1 and CDR2 (germline): MNHEY, SVGEGT. This CDR3 is built from 13 residues. V lost 7 bases and J lost 12, with 19 bases in between. The chain's CDR3 is CASNQPPDRFQHF. The CDR3, as DNA: TGTGCCAGCAACCAACCGCCCGACAGATTCCAGCATTTT.

For this clonotype: A much larger clone differs from this one at a single base, so this may be a read error. The chain uses TRBV20-1 and TRBJ2-7, with 7 bases matching TRBD2. CDR3 size: 15 residues. The germline CDR1 and CDR2 sequences are DFQATT and SNEGSKA (reference sequence). CDR3: CGARDRPSGSYEQYF. The CDR3 DNA sequence: TGCGGTGCTAGAGATCGTCCTAGCGGCTCCTACGAGCAGTACTTC.

This clonotype has a count of ten or more. The rearrangement links TRBV20-1 to TRBJ1-5, with 7 bases fitting TRBD1. V trimming: 3 bases; J trimming: 7 bases; junction bases outside the gene matches: 12. Germline V gene sequence: CDR1 DFQATT, CDR2 SNEGSKA (reference sequence). CDR3 length equals 15 residues. In nucleotides, the CDR3 is TGCAGTGCTAGGAAACAGGGGAAGAATAAGCAGCCCCAGCATTTT. Translating it yields CSARKQGKNKQPQHF.

CDR3 amino acids: CSARDLGNREAYEQYF. In DNA, the CDR3 is TGCAGTGCTAGAGATCTCGGGAACAGGGAGGCCTACGAGCAGTACTTC. The rearrangement links TRBV20-1 to TRBJ2-7; D may match TRBD1 or TRBD2 (6 bases each). V shed 0 bases and J shed 2 bases, with 17 bases lying between them. The CDR3 is 16 amino acids. Per germline, CDR1 DFQATT and CDR2 SNEGSKA (reference sequence).